One and the same sample provided the 25 T cell receptor beta chains below, sequenced in a study of tumor and adjacent non-tumor tissue in lung cancer. TCRbeta libraries were built with three rounds of nested PCR, modified from ARM-PCR. Each CDR3 protein gets one entry after TCRdb re-called the multiplex PCR reads with MiXCR. The sample includes tens of thousands of distinct CDR3 sequences, under 80% of them seen just once. RNA was extracted from bulk tissue without any cell sorting. Sequencing used lung tumor tissue. These receptors all stem from a woman aged 45-59 years with non-small cell lung cancer.

On this clonotype: The junction departs from germline at one end; a sequencing error may be responsible. V usage is TRBV12-3 or TRBV12-4 and J usage is TRBJ2-3; D gene uncertain. The length of the CDR3 is 12 residues. The CDR3 spells CAISLRVDTQYF. CDR3 DNA sequence: TGTGCCATCAGTTTAAGGGTAGATACGCAGTATTTT.

For this clonotype: Compared with germline, one end of the junction differs, possibly owing to a read error. V gene TRBV5-5 combines with J gene TRBJ1-5, with TRBD1 as a possible D gene (6 bases). Looked up from germline, CDR1 is SGHKS and CDR2 is YYEKEE (reference sequence). This CDR3 has 14 amino acids. The DNA for the CDR3 is TGTGCCAGCAGCGGGGGCTATAGCAATGAGCCCCAGCATTTT. Amino acid sequence: CASSGGYSNEPQHF. The full variable domain, its missing parts supplied by reference TRBV5-5 and TRBJ1-5, is DAGVTQSPTHLIKTRGQQVTLRCSPISGHKSVSWYQQVLGQGPQFIFQYYEKEERGRGNFPDRFSARQFPNYSSELNVNALLLGDSALYLCASSGGYSNEPQHFGDGTRLSIL.

There are a few counts of this clonotype. The junction shows a germline mismatch at one end, possibly a read error. J is TRBJ2-7 and V is TRBV12-3 or TRBV12-4, with D possibly being TRBD1 or TRBD2 (5 bases each). This CDR3 comprises 13 residues. CDR3 region: CANSFHGDHEQYF. The CDR3 bases are TGTGCCAACAGTTTCCACGGGGACCACGAGCAGTACTTC.

This clonotype was observed a few times. A much bigger clone sits one base away, suggesting this may be a read error. V usage is TRBV6-4 and J usage is TRBJ2-1; 8 positions agree with TRBD2. Germline CDR1 and CDR2: MRHNA and SNTAGT. The CDR3 runs to 17 residues. Trimming at V came to 0 bases and at J to 6 bases, leaving 10 bases not matched to a gene. As DNA, the CDR3 is TGTGCCAGCAGTGACTCTTTCAGCGGGAGTGGCCTCAATGAGCAGTTCTTC. Protein product: CASSDSFSGSGLNEQFF.

About this clonotype: An end of the junction does not agree with germline; a read error may underlie this. The gene calls are TRBV11-3 and TRBJ2-7, with TRBD2 matching over 11 bases. In germline, CDR1 is SGHNT, CDR2 YENEEA. This CDR3 region has 16 residues. This CDR3 reads CTSSLDGTSGLYEQYF. CDR3 bases: TGTACCAGCAGTTTAGATGGGACTAGCGGACTTTACGAGCAGTACTTC.

This clonotype has at least ten counts. The CDR3 loop reads CASSLGGLMRISEQFF. CDR3 DNA: TGCGCCAGCAGCCTGGGGGGACTAATGAGAATCAGTGAGCAGTTCTTC. V is TRBV5-1 and J is TRBJ2-1; TRBD2 matches 7 bases. Germline V gives CDR1 SGHRS, CDR2 YFSETQ. The CDR3 has 16 residues. The junction had 16 bases not matched to a gene; V was cut back by 4 bases and J by 9 bases.

As to this clonotype: Because the CDR3 is missing its conserved closing phenylalanine or tryptophan, this is likely a read error. The limits of the CDR3 on the DNA are not certain, so only TCRdb's listed CDR3 is given. The chain employs TRBV11-2 and TRBJ2-3; the table's D call, TRBD1, was not checked against the DNA. Germline V gives CDR1 SGHAT, CDR2 FQNNGV. The CDR3 length is 13 residues, termini included. CDR3 sequence reads: CASSLDRGDTHYS.

The chain employs TRBV20-1 and TRBJ1-5; 7 bases are a match to TRBD1. CDR3 length equals 14 residues. The germline V gene has CDR1 DFQATT and CDR2 SNEGSKA (reference sequence). V shed 7 bases, J shed 5 bases, and the junction held 11 bases outside the gene matches. The CDR3 is CSDRLGQSDQPQHF. CDR3 coding DNA: TGCAGTGATCGTCTGGGACAGAGCGATCAGCCCCAGCATTTT.

To note about this clonotype: At one boundary the junction diverges from the germline segment, which might be a read error. This chain joins TRBV24-1 and TRBJ1-1; maybe TRBD1 (5 bases). This CDR3 contains 11 residues. Looked up from germline, CDR1 is KGHDR and CDR2 is SFDVKD. CDR3 amino acids: CAPRGLTETFF. CDR3 nucleotides: TGTGCCCCGAGGGGATTGACTGAAACTTTCTTT.

The rearrangement uses TRBV29-1 and TRBJ1-2; tentative D call: TRBD1 (6 bases). Deletions cut 6 bases from V and 12 bases from J, with 23 bases between. CDR1 is SQVTM, CDR2 ANQGSEA, per germline. CDR3 length: 13 residues. As DNA, the CDR3 is TGCAGCGTCGTGCACAGGGAAGGACTTGACGACACCTTC. Protein sequence: CSVVHREGLDDTF. The whole variable domain, filled in from reference TRBV29-1 and TRBJ1-2, reads SAVISQKPSRDICQRGTSLTIQCQVDSQVTMMFWYRQQPGQSLTLIATANQGSEATYESGFVIDKFPISRPNLTFSTLTVSNMSPEDSSIYLCSVVHREGLDDTFGSGTRLTVV.

By frequency in the sample, this clonotype is medium-sized. The chain employs TRBV6-1 and TRBJ2-5, with D tentatively TRBD2 (5 bases). The V end lost 8 bases, the J end lost 0 bases, and 19 bases lay between the germline ends. The CDR3 consists of 16 residues. Germline V CDR1 and CDR2: MNHNS, SASEGT. CDR3 nucleotides: TGTGCCAGCGTCCCGTTTGGCAGCGGCAACCAAGAGACCCAGTACTTC. Amino acid sequence: CASVPFGSGNQETQYF.

Of note for this clonotype: The junction and the germline gene differ at one end; a read error may be behind it. The genes are TRBV5-1 and TRBJ2-6; 7 nucleotides line up with TRBD1. The CDR3 covers 15 residues. Germline CDR1 and CDR2: SGHRS and YFSETQ. The CDR3 sequence is CASFLGGAGTNVLTF. CDR3 bases: TGCGCCAGCTTCCTAGGGGGCGCTGGGACCAACGTCCTGACTTTC.

As regards this clonotype: An end of the junction differs from the germline gene, which may be a read error. The gene calls are TRBV4-1 and TRBJ1-5; no definite D call. The CDR3 runs 15 residues. Per the germline V gene, CDR1 is MGHRA and CDR2 is YSYEKL. CDR3 in amino acids: CASSQVPGSNQSHHF. The CDR3 nucleotides are TGCGCCAGCAGCCAAGTTCCGGGTAGTAATCAGTCCCATCATTTT.

Regarding this clonotype: The junction departs from germline at one end; a sequencing error may be responsible. V usage is TRBV10-2 and J usage is TRBJ1-5, with D perhaps TRBD1 (5 bases). Per germline, CDR1 WSHSY and CDR2 SAAADI. CDR3 length: 14 residues. CDR3 DNA sequence: TGCTCCAGCAGTGGGGCTGGTGCGCAGCATCCCCAGCATTTT. This gives the protein CSSSGAGAQHPQHF.

In regard to this clonotype: An end of the junction differs from the germline gene, which may be a read error. This chain connects TRBV11-3 to TRBJ2-1; no clear D gene. Germline-derived CDR1 and CDR2 are SGHNT and YENEEA. There are 9 residues in the CDR3. The CDR3 sequence is CVSSLVRFF. The CDR3 DNA follows: TGTGTCAGCAGCTTAGTTCGGTTCTTC. Together with reference TRBV11-3 and TRBJ2-1, the CDR3 gives the full variable domain: EAGVVQSPRYKIIEKKQPVAFWCNPISGHNTLYWYLQNLGQGPELLIRYENEEAVDDSQLPKDRFSAERLKGVDSTLKIQPAELGDSAVYLCVSSLVRFFGPGTRLTVL.

Turning to this clonotype: With a much larger clone just one base away, this may be a read error. The genes are TRBV5-1 and TRBJ2-5; 7 bases are shared with TRBD2. The germline CDR1 and CDR2 sequences are SGHRS and YFSETQ. CDR3 length: 15 amino acids. The CDR3, as DNA: TGCGCCCGCAGCAGAGCACTAGCGCCCCAGGAGACCCAGTACTTC. Protein: CARSRALAPQETQYF.

With regard to this clonotype: At one end, the junction sequence differs from germline, possibly due to a read error. V is TRBV4-1 and J is TRBJ2-3; D might be TRBD2 (6 bases). This CDR3 is built from 13 residues. CDR1 and CDR2 (germline): MGHRA, YSYEKL. The CDR3 spells CASEGGISDMQYF. The CDR3 nucleotides are TGTGCCAGCGAGGGCGGGATATCTGATATGCAGTATTTT.

The sample holds a few counts of this clonotype. Likely a read error: the CDR3 ends without its conserved phenylalanine or tryptophan. The chain uses TRBV20-1 and TRBJ2-5, with TRBD2 as a possible D gene (5 bases). The V gene's germline CDR1 is DFQATT and CDR2 SNEGSKA (reference sequence). The V end was cut by 3 bases, the J end by 4 bases, with 15 bases between. The CDR3 has 14 amino acids. The DNA of the CDR3 is TGCAGTGCTAGGTGGTGGCGGGTAGCAGAGACCCAGTACTTA. Protein sequence: CSARWWRVAETQYL.

V and J are TRBV10-2 and TRBJ2-7; D is ambiguous. Trimming left V 5 bases short and J 7 bases short, with 12 bases between. The CDR3 has 12 residues. CDR1 and CDR2 (germline): WSHSY, SAAADI. The DNA for the CDR3 is TGCGCCAGCAGTAGTACCCACCGGGAGCAGTACTTC. This encodes CASSSTHREQYF.

This clonotype was counted once. The conserved phenylalanine or tryptophan normally closing the CDR3 is absent here, so this likely arose from a read error. Because the CDR3's place on the DNA is in doubt, the DNA is left out and the CDR3 is given as listed by TCRdb. The rearrangement links TRBV12-3 or TRBV12-4 to TRBJ1-1; the table assigns TRBD1, which was not confirmed against the DNA. Both ends counted, the CDR3 spans 11 residues. The CDR3 sequence: CASSRGGSALS.

This clonotype was seen a single time. Because it lacks the conserved phenylalanine or tryptophan at the end, this CDR3 is likely a read error. Because the CDR3's place on the DNA is in doubt, the DNA is left out and the CDR3 is given as listed by TCRdb. The CDR3: CASSLFRSLAGLRIYNEQLI. The chain recombines TRBV11-2 with TRBJ2-1; the tabulated D call, TRBD2, remains unverified against the DNA. Germline V gives CDR1 SGHAT, CDR2 FQNNGV. Counting both end residues, the CDR3 totals 20 amino acids.

With regard to this clonotype: A clone one base away is much larger, so this may be a read error. The CDR3 spells CASIEVDGELFF. The CDR3 region has the DNA TGTGCCAGCATTGAAGTGGACGGGGAGCTGTTTTTT. V is TRBV6-4 and J is TRBJ2-2; no definite D call. V gave up 7 bases and J gave up 7 bases, with 10 bases separating them. This CDR3 has 12 amino acids. Germline V CDR1 and CDR2: MRHNA, SNTAGT.

As regards this clonotype: One end of the junction is discordant with germline, which a read error may explain. The gene calls are TRBV29-1 and TRBJ1-5; unclear D gene. Germline V gene lookup returns CDR1 SQVTM and CDR2 ANQGSEA. This CDR3 spans 14 amino acids. The CDR3 is CSVVDRRINQPRHF. CDR3 nucleotide sequence: TGCAGCGTAGTTGATAGGAGAATCAATCAGCCCCGGCATTTT.

Ten or more counts support this clonotype. The chain couples TRBV5-1 to TRBJ2-2, with no clear D. Trimming stripped 0 bases from V and 5 bases from J, with 11 bases between. The CDR3 is 15 residues long. CDR1 SGHRS and CDR2 YFSETQ come from the germline V gene. CDR3 sequence reads: CASSLVLRTTGELFF. CDR3 nucleotides: TGCGCCAGCAGCTTGGTTCTGCGTACGACCGGGGAGCTGTTTTTT.

The V call is TRBV29-1, the J call TRBJ2-7; 8 bases are a match to TRBD1. CDR3 length: 14 amino acids. Looked up from germline, CDR1 is SQVTM and CDR2 is ANQGSEA. J gave up 13 bases and V 6 bases, and 20 bases lay outside the gene matches. CDR3 region: CSVLRTGSGYEYYF. In DNA, the CDR3 is TGCAGCGTGCTCAGGACAGGGAGCGGGTACGAGTACTACTTC.